This T cell receptor beta chain was captured in a study of blood T cell repertoires in COVID-19. The wider study: Spain, Italy and the United States supplied samples that represented acute and convalescent COVID-19. T cells, B-cell-depleted T cells, or PBMCs provided the cDNA or gDNA that served as material.

The Seattle patients joined while their infection was active and were tracked longitudinally afterward. Original analysis: Amplification from reference gene primers served as the basis for estimated nucleated cell counts. Profiling relied on immunoSEQ multiplex PCR, and the TCRdb table lists in-frame clones only, not all of them. The DNA gave D and trimming, while V, J and clone size come from that table. The sample shows 450,000 or so clones, 70% to 90% of them seen only once. Sequencing input: peripheral blood. The receptor was isolated from a man between 18 and 29 years old with COVID-19, enrolled during active disease.

CDR3 sequence: CASSETGALNYGYTF. The CDR3, as DNA: TGTGCCAGCAGTGAAACAGGAGCGTTGAACTATGGCTACACCTTC. The chain joins TRBV6-1 to TRBJ1-2; TRBD1 might be the D (5 bases). The germline V gene has CDR1 MNHNS and CDR2 SASEGT. Trimming took off 2 bases at V and 2 bases at J, with 12 bases between the two ends. The CDR3 runs 15 residues.